These T cell receptor beta chains were read from a single sample in a study of blood T cell repertoires in COVID-19. Some clones are missing from TCRdb's copy, which holds only in-frame ones; the method was immunoSEQ multiplex PCR. Altogether 200,000 to 250,000 clones are present, 85% being singletons, with the ten largest covering roughly 6.4%. Source material: peripheral blood. These receptor sequences come from an older woman with active or convalescent COVID-19. CDR3s include the opening cysteine and the closing phenylalanine or tryptophan. Each record gives: V gene, CDR3 protein.

V: TRBV9
CDR3: CASRGQGEAPLHF

V: TRBV28
CDR3: CASGTGIGNTIYF

V: TRBV4-2
CDR3: CASSQQNLAGQETQYF

V: TRBV2
CDR3: CASSEAAGGSASGVNTGELFF

V: TRBV11-3
CDR3: CASSARLQNTGELFF

V: TRBV5-5
CDR3: CASSLVVSSYNSPLHF

V: TRBV20-1
CDR3: CSASGRINQPQHF

V: TRBV19
CDR3: CASSIDNYLPLDEQFF

V: TRBV2
CDR3: CASSPGYPDTQYF

V: TRBV7-2
CDR3: CASSSSGGYNEQFF

V: TRBV21-1
CDR3: CASSLRQGYTEAFF

V: TRBV5-1
CDR3: CASSLGDKTNEKLFF

V: TRBV28
CDR3: CASSLPPTGTYGYTF

V: TRBV5-1
CDR3: CASRATSGNEQFF

V: TRBV3-1/TRBV3-2
CDR3: CASSQDRDSYYGYTF

V: TRBV2
CDR3: CASSGFDEQYF

V: TRBV7-3
CDR3: CASSPSGLAGDGEQYF

V: TRBV5-1
CDR3: CASSPNGLRGSSYNEQFF

V: TRBV9
CDR3: CASSVAQGNTEAFF

V: TRBV2
CDR3: CASSSGTGTSYEQYF

V: TRBV2
CDR3: CASSLGQVVTGELFF

V: TRBV19
CDR3: CASSILPTDTQYF

V: TRBV19
CDR3: CASSAMHGGWNIQYF

V: TRBV6-1
CDR3: CASSEATHRQEYF

V: TRBV3-1/TRBV3-2
CDR3: CASSPRGDTEAFF

V: TRBV5-4
CDR3: CASSVYSNEQFF

V: TRBV6-1
CDR3: CASSERAGGYEQYF

V: TRBV6-6
CDR3: CASSSRLGGLGGSSYNEQFF

V: TRBV4-2
CDR3: CASSRPQNAGELFF

V: TRBV19
CDR3: CASRSGGNRGYTF

V: TRBV2
CDR3: CASSQRTSDSPLHF

V: TRBV4-1
CDR3: CASSQVGLAGGTDTQYF

V: TRBV19
CDR3: CASSMNGRSTNEKLFF

V: TRBV5-5
CDR3: CASSNSGGTNEKLFF

V: TRBV5-1
CDR3: CASSLTGSSYEQYF

V: TRBV2
CDR3: CASSTVGNQPQHF

V: TRBV27
CDR3: CASSLRGNTEAFF

V: TRBV6-6
CDR3: CASLGSDPVPTEAFF

V: TRBV7-9
CDR3: CASSPGGGDTNEKLFF

V: TRBV7-9
CDR3: CASSLESQPQHF

V: TRBV30
CDR3: CAWSVRGSLNYGYTF

V: TRBV4-1
CDR3: CASSPRGGRNTIYF

V: TRBV28
CDR3: CASSPPDRNQPQHF

V: TRBV18
CDR3: CASSPRSSGGAADGTDTQYF